This TCR beta chain was recorded in a study of CD8+ T cells in alopecia areata. With 7 bases removed from V and 6 bases from J, the gap between germline ends came to 18 bases. CDR3 length equals 13 residues. Germline V CDR1 and CDR2: SQVTM, ANQGSEA. About this clone itself: Its matching antigen is unknown.

Whole-study findings and limits: Clonality exceeded that of normal scalp in lesional scalp, most notably in alopecia totalis/universalis. Amid tofacitinib therapy, many expanded lesional clones stayed present in scalp and blood. As there was one nonresponder, how baseline CD8+ expansion relates to response remains uncertain.

Following extraction, RNA underwent reverse transcription to cDNA, which served as the sequencing template. Produced via immunoSEQ multiplex PCR; TCRdb's table is partial and in-frame only. Of about 210,000 clones in the sample, more than 55% are singletons; the top ten hold about 1.2%. Treatment noted: oral pan-JAK inhibitor, 5-10 mg twice daily. This TCR was recovered from a human donor with alopecia areata. The chain recombines TRBV29-1 with TRBJ1-1; D uncertain. Sequenced material: CD4+ T cells sorted from blood, taken at week 44, from a patient treated with tofacitinib. The CDR3 region has the DNA TGCAGCGCCCTACATCATCATAATCCTGAAGCTTTCTTT. Translation gives CSALHHHNPEAFF.